This TCR beta chain was profiled in a study of response to subunit inactivated influenza vaccine. MiXCR, run by TCRdb on the RT-PCR reads, gives a single entry per CDR3 protein. The table lists fewer than 750,000 distinct CDR3 sequences, 13% to 15% of them singletons. Germline V gene lookup returns CDR1 SGHAT and CDR2 FQNNGV. This CDR3 comprises 13 residues. V lost 3 bases, J lost 0 bases, and 5 bases lay in between. The input for sequencing was PBMCs from blood, taken 11 to 12 days after vaccination. The TCR sequence derives from a man aged 45 to 65 who received an inactivated influenza vaccine. The rearrangement uses TRBV11-2 and TRBJ1-2; D uncertain. The CDR3 bases are TGTGCCAGCAGCTTCCGGTCTAACTATGGCTACACCTTC. Translated: CASSFRSNYGYTF.